Listed here are 9 T cell receptor beta chains from one sample, sequenced in a study of blood T cell repertoires in COVID-19. The protocol was immunoSEQ multiplex PCR, while the TCRdb copy is restricted to in-frame clones and leaves out a portion. This sample has about 250,000 clones, with about 85% found just once. The sequencing input was PBMCs or T cells enriched from blood (not recorded which). These receptors all come from a young woman with acute COVID-19.

The genes are TRBV18 and TRBJ2-1; D is possibly TRBD2 (7 bases). The CDR3 has 15 amino acids. CDR1 is KGHSH, CDR2 LQKENI, per germline. Trimming removed 8 bases at V and 8 bases at J, with 22 bases between. CDR3 nucleotide sequence: TGTGCCAGCGCTGAAAGGGGGGGCCATGGGGATGAGCAGTTCTTC. Its protein product is CASAERGGHGDEQFF.

This chain links TRBV28 with TRBJ1-5, with D hard to call. Germline V gene lookup returns CDR1 MDHEN and CDR2 SYDVKM. Trimming shortened V by 5 bases and J by 2 bases, and 13 bases separated the two germline ends. CDR3 length equals 15 residues. The CDR3 DNA reads TGTGCCAGCAGTCTCCGCCGCGGGGGCAATCAGCCCCAGCATTTT. Amino acid sequence: CASSLRRGGNQPQHF. The entire variable domain, with the rest obtained from reference TRBV28 and TRBJ1-5, is as follows: DVKVTQSSRYLVKRTGEKVFLECVQDMDHENMFWYRQDPGLGLRLIYFSYDVKMKEKGDIPEGYSVSREKKERFSLILESASTNQTSMYLCASSLRRGGNQPQHFGDGTRLSIL.

V usage is TRBV11-2 and J usage is TRBJ1-3, with a weak D call TRBD1 (5 bases). This CDR3 contains 14 residues. Germline V gene lookup returns CDR1 SGHAT and CDR2 FQNNGV. The ends were cut back, 4 bases at V and 4 bases at J, with 11 bases in the middle. CDR3 bases: TGTGCCAGCAGCTCCGGGACTGCCGGAAACACCATATATTTT. As protein: CASSSGTAGNTIYF.

The V and J genes are TRBV5-4 and TRBJ1-6; D unclear. The length of the CDR3 is 13 residues. V gave up 2 bases and J gave up 7 bases, with 7 bases separating them. The germline gives CDR1 SGHNT, CDR2 YYREEE (reference sequence). CDR3 in amino acids: CASSLMTNSPLHF. The CDR3 bases are TGTGCCAGCAGCTTAATGACAAATTCACCCCTCCACTTT.

This sequence joins TRBV24-1 and TRBJ2-1; maybe TRBD2 (5 bases). CDR3 size: 13 residues. From germline, CDR1 is KGHDR and CDR2 SFDVKD. The ends were cut back, 5 bases at V and 4 bases at J, with 8 bases in the middle. The CDR3 loop reads CATSVPGYNEQFF. CDR3 bases: TGTGCCACCAGTGTCCCGGGGTACAATGAGCAGTTCTTC.

Ten or more counts support this clone. The rearrangement joins TRBV4-1 to TRBJ1-4, with D hard to call. CDR1 MGHRA and CDR2 YSYEKL come from the germline V gene. This CDR3 is built from 14 residues. V was clipped by 0 bases and J by 7 bases, with 9 bases between them. The CDR3 DNA reads as TGCGCCAGCAGCCAAGAAGTCCGAGGTGAAAAACTGTTTTTT. Amino acids: CASSQEVRGEKLFF.

This clone was found a few times. This chain connects TRBV6-1 to TRBJ2-5; no clear D gene. Germline-derived CDR1 and CDR2 are MNHNS and SASEGT. V lost 1 base, J lost 1 base, and 10 bases lay in between. The CDR3 runs to 15 residues. CDR3 amino acids: CASSEVATPQETQYF. The CDR3 coding sequence is TGTGCCAGCAGTGAAGTGGCAACACCCCAAGAGACCCAGTACTTC.

The CDR3 DNA sequence: TGTGCCAGCAGTTTTTTCGGGGGAACACACAATGAGCAGTTCTTC. As protein: CASSFFGGTHNEQFF. V gene TRBV28 combines with J gene TRBJ2-1; a weak D match, TRBD2 (6 bases). Trimming took 3 bases from V and 5 from J, leaving 14 bases between them. CDR1 and CDR2 from the germline V gene are MDHEN and SYDVKM. The CDR3 contains 15 residues. The whole variable domain, remainder taken from reference TRBV28 and TRBJ2-1, is DVKVTQSSRYLVKRTGEKVFLECVQDMDHENMFWYRQDPGLGLRLIYFSYDVKMKEKGDIPEGYSVSREKKERFSLILESASTNQTSMYLCASSFFGGTHNEQFFGPGTRLTVL.

J is TRBJ2-2 and V is TRBV6-5; TRBD2 might be the D (5 bases). Germline CDR1 reads MNHEY; CDR2 reads SVGAGI. The V end was cut by 6 bases, the J end by 5 bases, with 13 bases between. The CDR3 extends over 14 amino acids. This chain's CDR3 is CASRSGPTTGELFF. CDR3 nucleotides: TGTGCCAGCAGGAGCGGACCGACGACCGGGGAGCTGTTTTTT.